This T cell receptor beta chain comes out of a study of cytomegalovirus exposure and HLA in healthy donors. Study-wide results and limits: In a later analysis, donors in an Asian-associated ancestry cluster reportedly had fewer N-insertions in productive TCRs than the cohort mean. A later analysis associated some 18,000 TCR beta sequences with HLA alleles at a 0.05 false discovery rate.

PCR primers comprised 60 Vbeta and 13 Jbeta primers. Here immunoSEQ multiplex PCR was the method, and the copy in TCRdb shows in-frame clones only, minus some. The data contain 75,000 to 100,000 clones, around 8% of them seen just once; the ten biggest clones take up about 2%. This clone has only a few counts. The antigen is unknown. CDR1 is SGHTS, CDR2 YDEGEE, per germline. Between the trimmed V and J ends, which lost 2 bases and 1 base, there was a span of 12 bases. The CDR3 contains 15 residues. This clonotype was sampled from a man in his fifties or sixties in good health and CMV-seronegative. Sequences were obtained from PBMCs. V is TRBV5-8 and J is TRBJ1-1; the D is unclear. The CDR3, as DNA: TGTGCCAGCAGCTTAGTACATACGAAGAACACTGAAGCTTTCTTT. Translating it yields CASSLVHTKNTEAFF.